The 25 T cell receptor beta chains below were found in one sample sequenced in a study of blood T cell repertoires in COVID-19. Data came from immunoSEQ multiplex PCR; TCRdb stores just in-frame clones and leaves some out. The sample carries about 140,000 clones, 80% to 85% recorded once. What was sequenced was peripheral blood. The receptors come from a woman aged 60-70 years with acute or convalescent COVID-19.

The chain combines TRBV5-4 with TRBJ1-2; D is ambiguous. V gave up 3 bases and J gave up 1 base, with 13 bases separating them. Germline lookup yields CDR1 SGHNT and CDR2 YYREEE (reference sequence). This CDR3 contains 15 residues. The CDR3: CASSSPGGLNYGYTF. Here the CDR3 DNA reads TGTGCCAGCAGCTCTCCGGGAGGACTTAACTATGGCTACACCTTC.

The J gene is TRBJ2-5, the V gene TRBV5-1; a possible D gene is TRBD2 (6 bases). The CDR3 has 14 residues. In germline, CDR1 is SGHRS, CDR2 YFSETQ. Trimming stripped 3 bases from V and 0 bases from J, with 9 bases between. The DNA of the CDR3 is TGCGCCAGCAGCTCTACTAGCTACCAAGAGACCCAGTACTTC. Protein sequence: CASSSTSYQETQYF.

This chain connects TRBV30 to TRBJ2-3, with 9 bases that match TRBD2. This CDR3 spans 16 amino acids. Germline CDR1 and CDR2: GTSNPN and SVGIG (reference sequence). V shed 0 bases and J 0 bases; nucleotides not matched to a gene: 4. The CDR3 sequence is CAWSVTSGTSTDTQYF. The CDR3 coding sequence is TGTGCCTGGAGTGTGACTAGCGGTACTAGCACAGATACGCAGTATTTT.

This chain joins TRBV4-2 and TRBJ2-7, with D unclear. CDR1 and CDR2 from the germline V gene are LGHNA and YNFKEQ. The germline V and J ends were trimmed by 1 base and 5 bases, with 15 bases remaining between them. The CDR3 extends over 15 amino acids. CDR3 amino acids: CASSQVWAKKNEQYF. The CDR3 DNA reads as TGTGCCAGCAGCCAAGTTTGGGCCAAGAAGAACGAGCAGTACTTC.

The chain is built from TRBV10-2 and TRBJ2-2; 8 bases agree with TRBD1. The V segment lost 2 bases and the J segment 7 bases; nucleotides outside the gene matches: 12. This CDR3 region has 17 residues. Germline V gene sequence: CDR1 WSHSY, CDR2 SAAADI. The CDR3 coding sequence is TGCGCCAGCAGTGAGGCGTACTCCGGGACAGGCTACGGGGAGCTGTTTTTT. It yields the protein CASSEAYSGTGYGELFF.

The chain has TRBV3-1 (or the pseudogene TRBV3-2) and TRBJ2-2, with D possibly being TRBD2 (6 bases). CDR1 and CDR2 from the germline V gene are LGHDT and YNNKEL (reference sequence). The CDR3 runs 13 residues. Trimming stripped 6 bases from V and 7 bases from J, with 12 bases between. The CDR3 is CASRRLDGGELFF. CDR3 coding DNA: TGTGCCAGCAGACGACTAGACGGCGGGGAGCTGTTTTTT.

The J gene is TRBJ2-5, the V gene TRBV7-2; D may be TRBD2 (6 bases). Germline V gives CDR1 SGHTA, CDR2 FQGNSA. V lost 1 base and J 5 bases, leaving 11 bases between the germline ends. The CDR3 has 14 residues. The CDR3 protein is CASSLGGTAETQYF. CDR3 nucleotides: TGTGCCAGCAGCTTAGGCGGGACCGCTGAGACCCAGTACTTC.

Written as DNA, the CDR3 is TGTGCCAGCAGCACGGAGGGCCAAGTACTCAATGAGCAGTTCTTC. It encodes CASSTEGQVLNEQFF. The gene calls are TRBV7-9 and TRBJ2-1; D possibly corresponds to TRBD2 (6 bases). There are 15 residues in the CDR3. The germline gives CDR1 SEHNR, CDR2 FQNEAQ (reference sequence). V lost 5 bases, J lost 6 bases, and 17 bases lay in between.

Concerning this clone: The junction departs from germline at one end; a sequencing error may be responsible. This chain joins TRBV6-1 and TRBJ1-5; TRBD1 matches at 9 bases. The CDR3 covers 18 residues. Germline loops: CDR1 MNHNS, CDR2 SASEGT. CDR3 amino acids: CASSKAQGAVRSNQPQHF. In DNA, the CDR3 is TGTGCCAGCAGTAAAGCACAGGGGGCCGTTCGTAGCAATCAGCCCCAGCATTTT.

The gene calls are TRBV11-3 and TRBJ2-2, with 7 bases identical to TRBD2. CDR3 size: 16 residues. Losses at the gene ends were 0 bases for V and 5 bases for J; bases not matched to a gene: 6. Germline V gene lookup returns CDR1 SGHNT and CDR2 YENEEA. Here the CDR3 reads CASSLESGLLTGELFF. In DNA, the CDR3 is TGTGCCAGCAGCTTAGAGTCGGGACTACTAACCGGGGAGCTGTTTTTT.

The chain couples TRBV30 to TRBJ2-7, with D perhaps TRBD2 (6 bases). CDR1 is GTSNPN and CDR2 is SVGIG in the germline V gene (reference sequence). Trimming stripped 7 bases from V and 3 bases from J, with 19 bases between. The CDR3 has 14 residues. The CDR3 here is CALHVAGLFYEQYF. The DNA for the CDR3 is TGTGCCTTACACGTGGCGGGACTGTTCTACGAGCAGTACTTC.

This clone occurred once. This chain connects TRBV19 to TRBJ1-5; 8 bases match TRBD1. Germline CDR1 is LNHDA and CDR2 is SQIVND (reference sequence). Trimming at V came to 4 bases and at J to 0 bases, leaving 8 bases not matched to a gene. The CDR3 spans 17 residues. The CDR3 sequence: CASSNPTQGVSNQPQHF. The CDR3 DNA reads TGTGCCAGTAGTAACCCGACACAGGGGGTTAGCAATCAGCCCCAGCATTTT.

This chain joins TRBV7-3 and TRBJ2-2, with 14 positions matching TRBD2. J was trimmed by 5 bases and V by 4 bases; bases with no gene match: 3. This CDR3 spans 16 amino acids. Germline V gene data show CDR1 as SGHTA and CDR2 as FQGTGA. CDR3 region: CASSSGLAGETGELFF. The CDR3 DNA is TGTGCCAGCAGCTCGGGACTAGCGGGAGAGACCGGGGAGCTGTTTTTT.

This clone was picked up many times. J is TRBJ2-1 and V is TRBV19; possible D gene TRBD2, 6 bases. The CDR3 spans 13 residues. Germline lookup yields CDR1 LNHDA and CDR2 SQIVND (reference sequence). V dropped 5 bases and J dropped 8 bases, with 13 bases sitting between them. The chain's CDR3 is CASSPREWYEQFF. DNA for the CDR3: TGTGCCAGTAGTCCTCGGGAGTGGTATGAGCAGTTCTTC. The full variable domain, with the rest looked up from reference TRBV19 and TRBJ2-1, is DGGITQSPKYLFRKEGQNVTLSCEQNLNHDAMYWYRQDPGQGLRLIYYSQIVNDFQKGDIAEGYSVSREKKESFPLTVTSAQKNPTAFYLCASSPREWYEQFFGPGTRLTVL.

The chain carries TRBV9 and TRBJ1-1; 11 bases match TRBD1. Germline-derived CDR1 and CDR2 are SGDLS and YYNGEE. V lost 3 bases, J lost 10 bases, and 8 bases stayed unmatched. The CDR3 covers 14 residues. The CDR3 region is CASSAGTGGLGAFF. CDR3 nucleotide sequence: TGTGCCAGCAGCGCCGGGACAGGGGGTCTTGGAGCTTTCTTT.

The rearrangement joins TRBV7-2 to TRBJ2-3; TRBD2 matches 10 bases. The V segment lost 5 bases and the J segment 4 bases; nucleotides outside the gene matches: 6. Germline CDR1 and CDR2: SGHTA and FQGNSA. This CDR3 is 15 amino acids long. The CDR3 loop is CASSTPSGSADTQYF. The CDR3 region has the DNA TGTGCCAGCAGCACGCCTAGCGGGAGCGCAGATACGCAGTATTTT.

The rearrangement joins TRBV2 to TRBJ1-6; 7 bases fit TRBD1. The CDR3 consists of 16 residues. V trimming: 4 bases; J trimming: 0 bases; junction bases outside the gene matches: 3. Germline V gene lookup returns CDR1 SNHLY and CDR2 FYNNEI. The CDR3 reads CASSVRDSSYNSPLHF. CDR3 DNA sequence: TGTGCCAGCAGTGTAAGGGACAGCTCCTATAATTCACCCCTCCACTTT. The full variable domain, rest sourced from reference TRBV2 and TRBJ1-6, is EPEVTQTPSHQVTQMGQEVILRCVPISNHLYFYWYRQILGQKVEFLVSFYNNEISEKSEIFDDQFSVERPDGSNFTLKIRSTKLEDSAMYFCASSVRDSSYNSPLHFGNGTRLTVT.

The V call is TRBV24-1, the J call TRBJ2-2; D not resolved. V lost 7 bases to trimming and J lost 5 bases, with 7 bases between them. In germline, CDR1 is KGHDR, CDR2 SFDVKD. This CDR3 comprises 12 residues. The CDR3 nucleotides are TGTGCCACCAGCAGGTGGACCGGGGAGCTGTTTTTT. It is translated as CATSRWTGELFF.

The rearrangement joins TRBV19 to TRBJ1-6, with D perhaps TRBD1 (5 bases). This CDR3 has 15 amino acids. Per germline, CDR1 LNHDA and CDR2 SQIVND (reference sequence). V was shortened by 0 bases and J by 6 bases, with 9 bases between the two germline ends. The CDR3 DNA reads TGTGCCAGTAGTATAGATCGGACAATTAATTCACCCCTCCACTTT. The encoded protein is CASSIDRTINSPLHF.

The chain has TRBV7-9 and TRBJ2-5, with D unresolved. Germline assignment: CDR1 SEHNR and CDR2 FQNEAQ (reference sequence). V dropped 3 bases and J dropped 3 bases, with 8 bases sitting between them. This CDR3 region has 13 residues. The CDR3 DNA reads TGTGCCAGCAGCTTTGGTGGAGAAGAGACCCAGTACTTC. This sequence encodes CASSFGGEETQYF. Full variable domain (remainder filled in from reference TRBV7-9 and TRBJ2-5): DTGVSQNPRHKITKRGQNVTFRCDPISEHNRLYWYRQTLGQGPEFLTYFQNEAQLEKSRLLSDRFSAERPKGSFSTLEIQRTEQGDSAMYLCASSFGGEETQYFGPGTRLLVL.

A few counts support this clone. The rearrangement uses TRBV5-4 and TRBJ2-2; weak D call: TRBD1 (5 bases). The CDR3 totals 14 residues. Germline V gene lookup returns CDR1 SGHNT and CDR2 YYREEE (reference sequence). With 1 base removed from V and 6 bases from J, the gap between germline ends came to 10 bases. The CDR3 sequence: CASSLRGRAGELFF. As DNA, the CDR3 is TGTGCCAGCAGCTTGAGGGGCAGGGCCGGGGAGCTGTTTTTT.

J is TRBJ2-5 and V is TRBV11-3, with TRBD2 identical over 7 bases. V shed 5 bases, J shed 7 bases, and the junction held 10 bases outside the gene matches. CDR3 length equals 14 residues. From germline, CDR1 is SGHNT and CDR2 YENEEA. In nucleotides, the CDR3 is TGTGCCAGCAGCCTGGACTCACCGGGGGGGACCCAGTACTTC. The encoded protein is CASSLDSPGGTQYF.

V and J are TRBV11-2 and TRBJ2-7, with D possibly being TRBD2 (6 bases). This CDR3 is built from 12 residues. Germline V gives CDR1 SGHAT, CDR2 FQNNGV. V shed 3 bases and J shed 6 bases, with 9 bases lying between them. The CDR3, as DNA: TGTGCCAGCAGCTTGCGGACTACCGAGCAGTACTTC. Translated, it gives CASSLRTTEQYF.

This sequence joins TRBV5-1 and TRBJ2-1; tentatively, D is TRBD2 (5 bases). The CDR3 totals 14 residues. Germline V CDR1 and CDR2: SGHRS, YFSETQ. V shed 0 bases and J shed 7 bases, with 11 bases lying between them. Here the CDR3 reads CASSLDLAQNEQFF. In DNA form, the CDR3 reads TGCGCCAGCAGCTTGGATCTAGCCCAGAATGAGCAGTTCTTC.

This chain links TRBV7-2 with TRBJ2-5, with 10 nucleotides matching TRBD2. With 6 bases clipped from V and 2 bases from J, the junction kept 3 bases outside the gene matches. CDR1 SGHTA and CDR2 FQGNSA come from the germline V gene. The length of the CDR3 is 14 residues. Here the CDR3 DNA reads TGTGCCAGCAGTCTAGCGGGAGCTCAAGAGACCCAGTACTTC. The encoded protein is CASSLAGAQETQYF.